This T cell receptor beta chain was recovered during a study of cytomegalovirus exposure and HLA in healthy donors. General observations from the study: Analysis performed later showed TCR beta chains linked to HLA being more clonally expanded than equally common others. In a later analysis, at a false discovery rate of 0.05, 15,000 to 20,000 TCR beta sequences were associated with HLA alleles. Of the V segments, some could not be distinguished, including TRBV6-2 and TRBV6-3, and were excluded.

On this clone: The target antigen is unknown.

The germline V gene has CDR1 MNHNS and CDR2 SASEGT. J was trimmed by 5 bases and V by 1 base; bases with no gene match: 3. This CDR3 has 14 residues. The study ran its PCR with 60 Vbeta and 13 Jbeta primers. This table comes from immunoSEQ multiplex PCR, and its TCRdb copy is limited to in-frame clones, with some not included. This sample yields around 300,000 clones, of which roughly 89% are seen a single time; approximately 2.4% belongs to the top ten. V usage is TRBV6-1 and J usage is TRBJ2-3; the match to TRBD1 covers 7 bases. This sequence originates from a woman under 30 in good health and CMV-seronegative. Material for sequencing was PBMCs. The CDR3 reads CASSEGTGQDTQYF. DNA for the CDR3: TGTGCCAGCAGTGAAGGGACAGGACAAGATACGCAGTATTTT.